The clone carrying this T cell receptor (beta chain) occurred a few times. The sample originates from a study of identical twins. The CDR3 length is 11 residues. Germline V gives CDR1 SEHNR, CDR2 FQNEAQ (reference sequence). V gave up 5 bases and J gave up 5 bases, with 6 bases separating them. TCRdb reprocessed the 5' RACE reads via MiXCR and lists one record per CDR3 protein. Here the sample spans around 500,000 distinct CDR3 sequences, 12% to 15% being singletons. This sample also appeared in a second study, on yellow fever vaccine responses in identical twins.

This chain uses TRBV7-9 with TRBJ1-1; D remains unclear. This sequence originates from a young woman in good health. The sequencing sample was made of CD4+ T cells sorted from blood. The DNA for the CDR3 is TGTGCCAGCAGCAGGGCAACTGAAGCTTTCTTT. It codes for CASSRATEAFF.